What follows describes a single TCR beta chain. Its cognate antigen has yet to be identified. Qualities for individual bases were not recorded, and no much larger clone is one base off. This sample is part of a study of OX40 agonist ivuxolimab in advanced cancers. For the study in its entirety: The costimulatory receptor OX40 (CD134) was targeted by ivuxolimab, a fully human IgG2 agonistic monoclonal antibody. Intravenous ivuxolimab was administered to patients every 2 weeks at six dose levels: 0.01, 0.1, 0.3, 1.5, 3 and 10 mg/kg. Of the roughly 52 patients in dose escalation, some 19 had hepatocellular carcinoma, about 15 had melanoma, 9 had renal cell carcinoma and 9 had head and neck cancer. A male proportion of roughly 80% and a mean age of about 60 years, ranging from about 23 to 90, were recorded for the dose-escalation cohort. Patients were allowed to have had prior anti-PD-1, anti-PD-L1 or anti-CTLA-4 therapy, and 40% of the dose-escalation patients had previously received checkpoint inhibitors. Three dose-escalation patients achieved partial responses, one with hepatocellular carcinoma and two with cutaneous melanoma. Peripheral TCRbeta sequencing was intended to test whether TCR sequence diversity was altered and clonal T-cell expansion was caused by ivuxolimab. The monotherapy dose-escalation portion (N of about 52 patients) of the phase I ivuxolimab trial is reported in the paper.

The trial excluded patients who had a history of autoimmune disease or who were on systemic immunosuppression. Peripheral blood for TCR sequencing was drawn from every dose cohort at baseline, at cycle 4 day 1 and at cycle 7 day 1. Samples were obtained from an open-label, multicenter, first-in-human phase I dose-escalation trial of ivuxolimab. Adults with locally advanced or metastatic head and neck squamous cell, hepatocellular, melanoma or renal cell carcinoma were enrolled in the trial. Before TCR sequencing, CD4+ T cells and CD8+ T cells were sorted from peripheral blood as separate populations. To sequence the TCRbeta CDR3 region, genomic DNA was isolated from the sorted cells. The immunoSEQ Assay was used to sequence the TCRbeta CDR3 regions. TCRdb obtained this table from immuneACCESS and retained in-frame rearrangements with V and J assigned. These tables miss some clones; where compared with another copy, unresolved V genes account for less than half of the shortfall, and the remainder is unexplained. This sample gives 43,000 or so clones in total; roughly 90% of them show up just once. Around 1.1% of the sample is taken by the ten largest.

At the junction V is shortened by 0 bases and J by 0 bases, with 9 bases in between. Taken from the germline V gene, the CDR1 and CDR2 loops are MNHEY and SVGAGI. The CDR3 runs 15 residues from the cysteine to the phenylalanine. The retained sequence is limited to the CDR3, 45 bases, with the frame set at the first base. Results and caveats for the whole study, not just this receptor: At doses from 0.1 to 3.0 mg/kg, clonal expansion was seen in both CD4+ and CD8+ blood T cells between baseline and week 6. Partial responders in the 0.1-3.0 mg/kg groups had among the lowest normalized peripheral clonal expansion, especially among CD8+ T cells. The antigen specificity of the clonally expanded peripheral T cells was not determined. Low levels of normalized T-cell clonal expansion were also seen in some patients who did not respond. On average, CD8+ T cells showed more expanded clones than CD4+ T cells after ivuxolimab.

The V and J genes are TRBV6-5 and TRBJ2-7; the D segment could be TRBD1, given 6 matching bases. The source is an adult with an advanced solid tumor such as melanoma, head and neck, liver or kidney cancer. The input for sequencing was CD4+ or CD8+ T cells sorted from blood, taken in a trial of the OX40 agonist ivuxolimab. The CDR3 protein: CASSYSRDNSYEQYF. The DNA sequence is as follows: TGTGCCAGCAGTTACTCCCGGGACAACTCCTACGAGCAGTACTTC.